These 11 T cell receptor beta chains share one sample of origin, sequenced in a study of cytomegalovirus exposure and HLA in healthy donors. Use of 60 Vbeta and 13 Jbeta primers characterized the PCR. Using immunoSEQ multiplex PCR, the repertoire was profiled, and TCRdb retains in-frame clones only, with some absent. The repertoire has 70,000 to 95,000 clones, around 79% of them found once; the top ten carry roughly 1.5%. The sequenced material came from PBMCs. Receptor source: a man aged 35-49 years in good health and CMV-seronegative.

The chain uses TRBV20-1 and TRBJ1-2, with no clear D. Trimming removed 7 bases at V and 0 bases at J, with 6 bases between. Per the germline V gene, CDR1 is DFQATT and CDR2 is SNEGSKA (reference sequence). The CDR3 has 11 amino acids. CDR3 nucleotide sequence: TGCAGTGTCGGAGCTAACTATGGCTACACCTTC. Translated, it gives CSVGANYGYTF.

V gene TRBV6-1 combines with J gene TRBJ2-7; 10 nucleotides align to TRBD2. The germline gives CDR1 MNHNS, CDR2 SASEGT. The CDR3 runs 16 residues. The V gene end was trimmed by 1 base and the J gene end by 3 bases; junction bases not matched to a gene: 6. The CDR3 sequence is CASSEELAGVSYEQYF. DNA for the CDR3: TGTGCCAGCAGTGAAGAGCTAGCGGGAGTTAGCTACGAGCAGTACTTC.

The V and J genes are TRBV7-3 and TRBJ2-5; D not resolved. This CDR3 region has 13 residues. The germline V gene has CDR1 SGHTA and CDR2 FQGTGA. Trimming removed 1 base from V and 5 bases from J, with 8 bases in between. The CDR3 spells CASSLSGVETQYF. The CDR3 region has the DNA TGTGCCAGCAGCTTAAGCGGCGTGGAGACCCAGTACTTC. Variable domain in full (rest from reference TRBV7-3 and TRBJ2-5): GAGVSQTPSNKVTEKGKYVELRCDPISGHTALYWYRQSLGQGPEFLIYFQGTGAADDSGLPNDRFFAVRPEGSVSTLKIQRTERGDSAVYLCASSLSGVETQYFGPGTRLLVL.

V and J are TRBV5-1 and TRBJ2-2; 10 nucleotides line up with TRBD1. Germline trimming cut 4 bases from V and 6 bases from J; bases unmatched to any gene: 3. In germline, CDR1 is SGHRS, CDR2 YFSETQ. The CDR3 runs to 14 residues. The CDR3 here is CASSDRGRSGELFF. CDR3 bases: TGCGCCAGCAGCGACAGGGGGCGATCCGGGGAGCTGTTTTTT. The full variable domain, its missing parts supplied by reference TRBV5-1 and TRBJ2-2, is KAGVTQTPRYLIKTRGQQVTLSCSPISGHRSVSWYQQTPGQGLQFLFEYFSETQRNKGNFPGRFSGRQFSNSRSEMNVSTLELGDSALYLCASSDRGRSGELFFGEGSRLTVL.

The chain couples TRBV6-5 to TRBJ2-7, with 8 bases fitting TRBD1. Trimming removed 0 bases from V and 3 bases from J; junction bases left unmatched: 4. Germline V gives CDR1 MNHEY, CDR2 SVGAGI. The CDR3 contains 15 residues. CDR3 sequence: CASSYSWTGSYEQYF. The CDR3 DNA follows: TGTGCCAGCAGTTACTCGTGGACAGGGAGCTACGAGCAGTACTTC.

This chain connects TRBV27 to TRBJ2-7; possible D gene TRBD2, 6 bases. CDR3 length: 14 amino acids. Trimming cost V 3 bases and J 2 bases, with 11 bases left between them. Germline V CDR1 and CDR2: MNHEY, SMNVEV (reference sequence). The CDR3 spells CASSFGGTTYEQYF. The CDR3 nucleotides are TGTGCCAGCAGTTTCGGCGGGACCACCTACGAGCAGTACTTC.

The rearrangement links TRBV7-6 to TRBJ2-7; no clear D gene. Germline CDR1 SGHVS, CDR2 FNYEAQ. V was trimmed by 1 base and J by 0 bases, leaving 10 bases between them. This CDR3 spans 15 amino acids. In nucleotides, the CDR3 is TGTGCCAGCAGCTTAGAGTACCTAGGCTCCTACGAGCAGTACTTC. This translates into CASSLEYLGSYEQYF.

V and J are TRBV4-1 and TRBJ2-1, with 12 bases that match TRBD2. With 0 bases clipped from V and 7 bases from J, the junction kept 7 bases outside the gene matches. The CDR3 length is 17 residues. Germline V gene sequence: CDR1 MGHRA, CDR2 YSYEKL. The CDR3 DNA follows: TGCGCCAGCAGCCAAGATTTAAGGACTAGCGGGAAGAATGAGCAGTTCTTC. Protein sequence: CASSQDLRTSGKNEQFF.

The genes are TRBV5-1 and TRBJ1-2, with D perhaps TRBD1 (6 bases). Germline assignment: CDR1 SGHRS and CDR2 YFSETQ. The CDR3 is made up of 17 amino acids. The germline V and J ends were trimmed by 0 bases and 6 bases, with 21 bases remaining between them. The CDR3 DNA reads as TGCGCCAGCAGCTTGGGTGGGGCAACAGGGAACCGTGATGGCTACACCTTC. This gives the protein CASSLGGATGNRDGYTF.

The chain carries TRBV4-1 and TRBJ2-7, with a possible D match to TRBD2 (6 bases). V shed 0 bases and J shed 5 bases, with 11 bases lying between them. CDR1 and CDR2 (germline): MGHRA, YSYEKL. The CDR3 has 14 amino acids. In nucleotides, the CDR3 is TGCGCCAGCAGCCAAGATGCCGGGAGAAACGAGCAGTACTTC. It encodes CASSQDAGRNEQYF.

The V and J genes are TRBV18 and TRBJ1-4, with 8 nucleotides matching TRBD1. The CDR3 is 14 amino acids. Germline values: CDR1 KGHSH, CDR2 LQKENI. J gave up 10 bases and V 5 bases, and 9 bases lay outside the gene matches. The CDR3 reads CASSSQGAEGKLFF. The CDR3 region has the DNA TGTGCCAGCTCATCCCAGGGGGCCGAAGGAAAACTGTTTTTT.